This entry lists 8 T cell receptor beta chains sequenced from one sample in a study of metastatic and nonmetastatic thyroid tumors. TCRdb reprocessed the PCR reads using MiXCR. Of tens of thousands of clones in the sample, more than 14% were seen once. Patients underwent thyroid surgery, and none had received any treatment before it. The specimen sequenced was blood. The receptor source for this set is a male donor with papillary thyroid cancer or a benign thyroid nodule (not recorded which). Some clones in this sample may be carry-over from other donors' samples.

This clone was seen many times. This chain joins TRBV7-8 and TRBJ2-1, with D possibly being TRBD1 (5 bases). V dropped 2 bases and J dropped 1 base, with 9 bases sitting between them. The CDR3 is 15 residues long. Germline assignment: CDR1 SGHVS and CDR2 FQNEAQ. The CDR3 DNA sequence: TGTGCCAGCAGCTTACAGGGTTCATCCTACAATGAGCAGTTCTTC. It codes for CASSLQGSSYNEQFF. Full variable domain (missing parts from reference TRBV7-8 and TRBJ2-1): GAGVSQSPRYKVAKRGQDVALRCDPISGHVSLFWYQQALGQGPEFLTYFQNEAQLDKSGLPSDRFFAERPEGSVSTLKIQRTQQEDSAVYLCASSLQGSSYNEQFFGPGTRLTVL.

The chain combines TRBV27 with TRBJ2-7; 8 positions match TRBD1. Germline CDR1 reads MNHEY; CDR2 reads SMNVEV (reference sequence). CDR3 size: 14 residues. V was clipped by 3 bases and J by 4 bases; unmatched bases: 5. The CDR3 bases are TGTGCCAGCAGTTTTGGACAGGGTATTTACGAGCAGTACTTC. Amino acids: CASSFGQGIYEQYF.

The sample holds a few counts of this clone. A much larger clonotype is one base distant, so this may be a read error. Here the CDR3 omits its conserved ending phenylalanine or tryptophan, so a read error is the likely source. The rearrangement uses TRBV15 and TRBJ1-5; the D gene is possibly TRBD1 (5 bases). V lost 0 bases, J lost 5 bases, and 11 bases lay in between. Germline V CDR1 and CDR2: LNHNV, YYDKDF (reference sequence). The CDR3 runs to 15 residues. DNA for the CDR3: TGTGCCACCAGCAGAGATAAGTCGGGGGATCAGCCCCAGCATTTA. Translated: CATSRDKSGDQPQHL.

J is TRBJ2-3 and V is TRBV28; D gene unclear. CDR1 MDHEN and CDR2 SYDVKM come from the germline V gene. The CDR3 length is 16 residues. In DNA form, the CDR3 reads TGTGCACACTGGGTGGCAGTCACACACACCGCAGATACGCAGTATTTT. Protein sequence: CAHWVAVTHTADTQYF.

Many counts were recorded for this clone. This chain links TRBV5-1 with TRBJ2-5; tentative D call: TRBD1 (6 bases). The CDR3 totals 15 residues. CDR1 SGHRS and CDR2 YFSETQ come from the germline V gene. Between the trimmed V and J ends, which lost 0 bases and 5 bases, there was a span of 14 bases. The CDR3 reads CASSLGDTVGETQYF. The DNA of the CDR3 is TGCGCCAGCAGCTTGGGGGACACCGTTGGGGAGACCCAGTACTTC.

This clone occurred many times. The chain is built from TRBV6-5 and TRBJ1-2, with D unclear. V dropped 2 bases and J dropped 5 bases, with 21 bases sitting between them. The CDR3 has 17 amino acids. CDR1 is MNHEY and CDR2 is SVGAGI in the germline V gene. DNA for the CDR3: TGTGCCAGCAGTTACCGGACTTTACGGAGTCCTTCTTATGGCTACACCTTC. Translating it yields CASSYRTLRSPSYGYTF.

Ten or more counts support this clone. The genes are TRBV7-9 and TRBJ2-1; no firm D call. The CDR3 spans 11 residues. Trimming pared 4 bases from V and 9 bases from J, leaving 7 bases between. Germline V gene lookup returns CDR1 SEHNR and CDR2 FQNEAQ (reference sequence). The CDR3 coding sequence is TGTGCCAGCAGCTCGTCCGGTGAGCAGTTCTTC. Protein sequence: CASSSSGEQFF.

This clone appeared many times. The chain employs TRBV28 and TRBJ2-5, with D unresolved. The CDR3 runs 16 residues. V lost 1 base to trimming and J lost 0 bases, with 12 bases between them. CDR1 is MDHEN, CDR2 SYDVKM, per germline. The CDR3: CASSLFRVFNQETQYF. The DNA of the CDR3 is TGTGCCAGCAGTTTATTTAGGGTATTCAACCAAGAGACCCAGTACTTC.